The 18 T cell receptor beta chains given below trace back to one sample, sequenced in a study of a mutant IDH1 vaccine in newly diagnosed glioma. Measured with immunoSEQ multiplex PCR; TCRdb has only the in-frame clones, and not every one. The sample records 70,000 to 90,000 clones, 75% to 95% being singletons. Noted time point: week 5, during vaccination. Topical imiquimod was applied with each vaccine dose, which held 300 ug of mutant IDH1 20-mer peptide. No antigen has been assigned to these receptors. The material sequenced was PBMCs, taken from a glioma patient whose treatment included an IDH1 peptide vaccine. The source is a woman in her forties or fifties with glioma.

The rearrangement uses TRBV5-6 and TRBJ1-1; D may be TRBD1 (5 bases). This CDR3 spans 15 amino acids. V shed 0 bases and J shed 4 bases, with 13 bases lying between them. CDR1 is SGHDT, CDR2 YYEEEE, per germline. This CDR3 is CASSLDRRGATEAFF. CDR3 bases: TGTGCCAGCAGCTTGGACAGGCGTGGGGCCACTGAAGCTTTCTTT.

The J gene is TRBJ2-1, the V gene TRBV27, with a possible D match to TRBD2 (6 bases). This CDR3 comprises 15 residues. V lost 2 bases and J 2 bases, leaving 10 bases between the germline ends. Germline CDR1 and CDR2: MNHEY and SMNVEV (reference sequence). CDR3 DNA: TGTGCCAGCAGTTTACGGGAGTCCCCCTACAATGAGCAGTTCTTC. Protein product: CASSLRESPYNEQFF.

V usage is TRBV2 and J usage is TRBJ1-5, with D maybe TRBD1 (5 bases). Trimming cost V 6 bases and J 1 base, with 13 bases left between them. Germline V gene sequence: CDR1 SNHLY, CDR2 FYNNEI. The CDR3 is made up of 15 amino acids. The CDR3 loop is CASRGAGRSNQPQHF. For the CDR3, the DNA is TGTGCCAGCAGGGGAGCAGGGAGAAGCAATCAGCCCCAGCATTTT.

The rearrangement joins TRBV7-3 to TRBJ2-1; D is undetermined. The CDR3 extends over 13 amino acids. Germline V gene sequence: CDR1 SGHTA, CDR2 FQGTGA. With 5 bases removed from V and 7 bases from J, the gap between germline ends came to 12 bases. The CDR3, as DNA: TGTGCCAGCAGCCCTCGCAATGGGAATGAGCAGTTCTTC. This encodes CASSPRNGNEQFF.

V usage is TRBV29-1 and J usage is TRBJ2-1; D might be TRBD1 (6 bases). Germline CDR1 SQVTM, CDR2 ANQGSEA. V shed 7 bases and J shed 0 bases, with 13 bases lying between them. The CDR3 has 14 residues. Here the CDR3 DNA reads TGCAGCGCCCGGGACACCAGCTCCTACAATGAGCAGTTCTTC. Translated, it gives CSARDTSSYNEQFF.

The genes are TRBV7-9 and TRBJ2-3; 8 bases map to TRBD2. V lost 1 base, J lost 8 bases, and 11 bases stayed unmatched. The V gene's germline CDR1 is SEHNR and CDR2 FQNEAQ (reference sequence). The CDR3 totals 16 residues. Here the CDR3 DNA reads TGTGCCAGCAGCTTAGTGAGGCCTAGCGGGTCTGGTACGCAGTATTTT. Its protein is CASSLVRPSGSGTQYF.

The chain uses TRBV9 and TRBJ2-2; TRBD2 is a possible D gene (6 bases). Deletions cut 1 base from V and 6 bases from J, with 16 bases between. Germline V lookup: CDR1 SGDLS, CDR2 YYNGEE. This CDR3 is built from 16 residues. CDR3: CASSVRNGRWAGELFF. CDR3 nucleotide sequence: TGTGCCAGCAGCGTACGGAACGGGAGATGGGCCGGGGAGCTGTTTTTT.

This clone occurred once. The chain combines TRBV7-8 with TRBJ1-2; 7 bases map to TRBD1. The CDR3 runs 16 residues. The germline gives CDR1 SGHVS, CDR2 FQNEAQ. Trimming cost V 5 bases and J 2 bases; bases outside gene matches: 11. The CDR3 here is CASSPYRGPSNYGYTF. The CDR3 coding sequence is TGTGCCAGCAGCCCTTACAGGGGTCCTAGCAACTATGGCTACACCTTC.

V and J are TRBV6-5 and TRBJ2-1; possibly TRBD2 for D (5 bases). The germline V gene encodes CDR1 MNHEY and CDR2 SVGAGI. This CDR3 has 12 amino acids. The V and J ends lost 2 bases and 8 bases respectively, with 7 bases between them. CDR3 coding DNA: TGTGCCAGCAGTTACGCGGGCTATGAGCAGTTCTTC. It is translated as CASSYAGYEQFF.

The chain recombines TRBV9 with TRBJ2-1; D not certain. Germline V CDR1 and CDR2: SGDLS, YYNGEE. V was clipped by 0 bases and J by 8 bases, with 9 bases between them. This CDR3 contains 13 residues. CDR3 loop: CASSVDEPHEQFF. CDR3 nucleotides: TGTGCCAGCAGCGTAGACGAGCCCCATGAGCAGTTCTTC.

The chain combines TRBV6-1 with TRBJ2-7; D gene ambiguous. V lost 2 bases, J lost 9 bases, and 11 bases lay in between. Germline loops: CDR1 MNHNS, CDR2 SASEGT. This CDR3 is built from 12 residues. The CDR3 nucleotides read TGTGCCAGCAGTGAAAGAGAAGCCTCGCAGTACTTC. This codes for CASSEREASQYF.

The gene calls are TRBV9 and TRBJ2-2; no clear D. Germline CDR1 SGDLS, CDR2 YYNGEE. This CDR3 has 15 residues. Trimming removed 4 bases at V and 1 base at J, with 11 bases between. The CDR3 coding sequence is TGTGCCAGCAGCCAAGGACGCCGGAACACCGGGGAGCTGTTTTTT. Its translation: CASSQGRRNTGELFF.

The genes are TRBV25-1 and TRBJ2-3; TRBD2 is a possible D gene (6 bases). Germline lookup yields CDR1 MGHDK and CDR2 SYGVNS. With 8 bases removed from V and 2 bases from J, the gap between germline ends came to 20 bases. The CDR3 is made up of 16 amino acids. CDR3 coding DNA: TGTGCCAGCTCTCATGGCCTTAGCGGACTCACAGATACGCAGTATTTT. It yields the protein CASSHGLSGLTDTQYF.

The genes are TRBV5-6 and TRBJ2-7; 12 bases align to TRBD2. Germline loops: CDR1 SGHDT, CDR2 YYEEEE. V shed 0 bases and J 3 bases; nucleotides not matched to a gene: 1. The CDR3 is 15 residues long. Written as DNA, the CDR3 is TGTGCCAGCAGCTTGGTGACTAGCGGGAGCTACGAGCAGTACTTC. Translation gives CASSLVTSGSYEQYF.

Worth noting for this clone: At one boundary the junction diverges from the germline segment, which might be a read error. CDR3 in DNA: TGTGCTAGCAGCTTAGGTACAGGGGTGATTGATACGCAGTATTTT. It specifies CASSLGTGVIDTQYF. This chain connects TRBV7-7 to TRBJ2-3, with TRBD1 matching over 7 bases. The CDR3 is 15 residues long. Germline CDR1 is SSHAT and CDR2 is FNYEAQ (reference sequence).

This clone was observed a few times. DNA of the CDR3: TGTGCCAGCAGTGCGACTAGCGGGAGGGCCCTGGCAGAGCAGTTCTTC. It encodes CASSATSGRALAEQFF. V is TRBV6-1 and J is TRBJ2-1; the match to TRBD2 covers 14 bases. This CDR3 is 16 amino acids long. The V gene end was trimmed by 4 bases and the J gene end by 10 bases; junction bases not matched to a gene: 9. CDR1 MNHNS and CDR2 SASEGT come from the germline V gene.

The chain recombines TRBV27 with TRBJ2-7; 8 nucleotides match TRBD1. Germline loops: CDR1 MNHEY, CDR2 SMNVEV (reference sequence). The CDR3 has 13 amino acids. V lost 6 bases to trimming and J lost 3 bases; unmatched junction nucleotides: 4. The CDR3 DNA is TGTGCCAGCAGCCCAGGGGGCAACTACGAGCAGTACTTC. Protein product: CASSPGGNYEQYF.

This rearrangement joins TRBV12-5 to TRBJ1-3; maybe TRBD1 (5 bases). V was cut by 3 bases and J by 0 bases, with 12 bases left in between. The CDR3 has 16 residues. Germline CDR1 LGHNT, CDR2 FRNRAP. CDR3 residues: CASGFLGDLSGNTIYF. DNA for the CDR3: TGTGCTAGTGGTTTTCTGGGGGACCTCTCTGGAAACACCATATATTTT.